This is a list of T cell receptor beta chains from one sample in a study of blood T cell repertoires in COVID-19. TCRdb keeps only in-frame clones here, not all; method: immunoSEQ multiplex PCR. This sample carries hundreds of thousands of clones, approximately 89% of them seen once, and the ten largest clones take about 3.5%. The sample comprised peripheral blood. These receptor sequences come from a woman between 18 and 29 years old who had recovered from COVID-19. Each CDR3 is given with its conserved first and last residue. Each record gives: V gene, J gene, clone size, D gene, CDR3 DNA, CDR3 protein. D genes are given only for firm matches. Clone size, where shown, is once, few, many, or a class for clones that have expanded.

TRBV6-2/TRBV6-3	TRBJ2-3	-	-	TGTGCCAGCAGTTACTCCGGGGATACGCAGTATTTT	CASSYSGDTQYF
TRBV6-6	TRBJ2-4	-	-	TGTGCCAGCAGTTACGACTGGGTAGCCAAAAACATTCAGTACTTC	CASSYDWVAKNIQYF
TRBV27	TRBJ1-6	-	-	TGTGCCAGCAGTTTGGCGGGGCATAATTCACCCCTCCACTTT	CASSLAGHNSPLHF
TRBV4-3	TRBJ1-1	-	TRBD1	TGCGCCAGCAGCCAGACAGGGTTGAGGACTGAAGCTTTCTTT	CASSQTGLRTEAFF
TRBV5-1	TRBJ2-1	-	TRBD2	TGCGCCAGCAGCTTCATAGCGGGAGTTCGCAAGAATGAGCAGTTCTTC	CASSFIAGVRKNEQFF
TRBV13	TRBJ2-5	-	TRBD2	TGTGCCAGCAGCCCAAGACTAGCGGGAGGGGAAGAGACCCAGTACTTC	CASSPRLAGGEETQYF
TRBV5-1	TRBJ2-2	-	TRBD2	TGCGCCAGCAAGGTTGCGGGGGAGGTTAGCACCGGGGAGCTGTTTTTT	CASKVAGEVSTGELFF
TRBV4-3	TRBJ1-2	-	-	TGCGCCAGCAGCCGCGGCAAGTCCTCTGGCTACACCTTC	CASSRGKSSGYTF
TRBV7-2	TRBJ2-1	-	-	TGTGCCAGCAGCCTCGACTCAAGGTACAATGAGCAGTTCTTC	CASSLDSRYNEQFF
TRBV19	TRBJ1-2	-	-	TGTGCCAGTAGTAAGGGGCAGGCAGTACTAAGCTATGGCTACACCTTC	CASSKGQAVLSYGYTF
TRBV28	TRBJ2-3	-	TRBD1	TGTGCCAGCAGCTTCATGGGACAGGGTATCGTTACAGATACGCAGTATTTT	CASSFMGQGIVTDTQYF
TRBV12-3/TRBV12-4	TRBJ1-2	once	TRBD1	TGTGCCAGCGGAAAACAGGGGTCCCATGGCTACACCTTC	CASGKQGSHGYTF
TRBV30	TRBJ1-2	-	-	TGTGCCTGGAGTGTCGGACATGCCTTGGGCTACACCTTC	CAWSVGHALGYTF
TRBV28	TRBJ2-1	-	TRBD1	TGTGCCAGCAGTCCCAGGGGGCGTAATGAGCAGTTCTTC	CASSPRGRNEQFF
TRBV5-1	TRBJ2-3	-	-	TGCGCCAGCAGCTTGGGAGCTCTAAAGGAGGTAGATACGCAGTATTTT	CASSLGALKEVDTQYF
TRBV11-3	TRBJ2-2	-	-	TGTGCCAGCAGCCTCGGCGGGGCCGGGGAGCTGTTTTTT	CASSLGGAGELFF
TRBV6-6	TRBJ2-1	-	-	TGTGCCAGCAGTTTCAACCCAAGGGGGAATGAGCAGTTCTTC	CASSFNPRGNEQFF
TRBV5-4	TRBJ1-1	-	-	TGTGCCAGCAGCTTGAGCAGGGGCACTGAAGCTTTCTTT	CASSLSRGTEAFF
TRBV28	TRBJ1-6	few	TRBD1	TGTGCCAGCAGACCATCCGGGACAGGTTTACCCCTCCACTTT	CASRPSGTGLPLHF
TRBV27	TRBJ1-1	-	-	TGTGCCAGCAGTACAGGGACACCTGTTGGGACTGAAGCTTTCTTT	CASSTGTPVGTEAFF
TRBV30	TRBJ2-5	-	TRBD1	TGTGCCTGGAGTGTAGGGGCAGGGGGCTTAGAGACCCAGTACTTC	CAWSVGAGGLETQYF
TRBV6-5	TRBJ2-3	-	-	TGTGCCAGCAGCGGACAGACCACAGATACGCAGTATTTT	CASSGQTTDTQYF
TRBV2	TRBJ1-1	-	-	TGTGCCAGCATCGTCCCCGGGATTGAAGCTTTCTTT	CASIVPGIEAFF
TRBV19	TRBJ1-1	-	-	TGTGCCAGTAGTATCCGTCAGGGATCCACTGAAGCTTTCTTT	CASSIRQGSTEAFF
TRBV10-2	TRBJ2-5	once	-	TGCGCCAGCCTACCGGCCAGGGCAGGGGAGAGAAAAGAGACCCAGTACTTC	CASLPARAGERKETQYF
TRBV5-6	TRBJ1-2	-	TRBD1	TGTGCCAGCAGCAGGGACAGGGGGAGTGGCTACACCTTC	CASSRDRGSGYTF
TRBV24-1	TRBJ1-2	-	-	TGTGCCATTGGGGGGGATCACTATGGCTACACCTTC	CAIGGDHYGYTF
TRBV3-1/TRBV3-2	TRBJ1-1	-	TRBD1	TGTGCCAGCAGCCCAACAGGGGTGCGTGAAGCTTTCTTT	CASSPTGVREAFF
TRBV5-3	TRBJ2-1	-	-	TGTGCCAGAAGCTTGGATCGGGAAACCCACAATGAGCAGTTCTTC	CARSLDRETHNEQFF
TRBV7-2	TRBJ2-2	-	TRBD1	TGTGCCAGCAGGAACCGGGACAGGGGTGAAGGGGAGCTGTTTTTT	CASRNRDRGEGELFF
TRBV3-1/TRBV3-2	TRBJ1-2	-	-	TGTGCCAGCAGCCAAGCTCTATCTTATGTTGGTGGCTACACCTTC	CASSQALSYVGGYTF
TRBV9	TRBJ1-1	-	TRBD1	TGTGCCAGCAGCGAGACAGGGGCGAACACTGAAGCTTTCTTT	CASSETGANTEAFF
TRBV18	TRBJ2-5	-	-	TGTGCCAGCTCACCAGGGCCCTTGGAGACCCAGTACTTC	CASSPGPLETQYF
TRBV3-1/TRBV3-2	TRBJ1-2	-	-	TGTGCCAGCAGCCCACGAGGCTTAGGCTACACCTTC	CASSPRGLGYTF
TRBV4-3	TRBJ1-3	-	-	TGCGCCAGCAGCCAATATTGGCAGGGCCCTATCTCTGGAAACACCATATATTTT	CASSQYWQGPISGNTIYF
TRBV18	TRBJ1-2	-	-	TGTGCCAGCTCACCACTTCCGGGGGGAAACTATGGCTACACCTTC	CASSPLPGGNYGYTF
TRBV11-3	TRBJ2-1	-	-	TGTGCCAGCAGCTTATGGGACAACGACAACAATGAGCAGTTCTTC	CASSLWDNDNNEQFF
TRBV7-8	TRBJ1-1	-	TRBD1	TGTGCCAGCAGCTTAGCACGCCTCCGGGACAGTACCCTAGCTTTCTTT	CASSLARLRDSTLAFF
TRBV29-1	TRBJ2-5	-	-	TGCAGCGTCTCTAGGGGGGGTCAAGAGACCCAGTACTTC	CSVSRGGQETQYF
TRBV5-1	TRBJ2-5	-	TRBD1	TGCGCCAGCAGCTTGGACGGGACAGGGTTTTTTCAGGGTCAAGAGACCCAGTACTTC	CASSLDGTGFFQGQETQYF
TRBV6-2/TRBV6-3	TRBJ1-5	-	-	TGTGCCAGCAGTTACTTTTCCAGGGGAAGCAATCAGCCCCAGCATTTT	CASSYFSRGSNQPQHF
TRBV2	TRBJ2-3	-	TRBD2	TGTGCCAGCAGGACTAGCGGGAGCACAGATACGCAGTATTTT	CASRTSGSTDTQYF
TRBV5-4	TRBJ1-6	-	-	TGTGCCAGCACCGGGACACCAGATAATTCACCCCTCCACTTT	CASTGTPDNSPLHF
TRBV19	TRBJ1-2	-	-	TGTGCCAGTAGTGCGCGGGACGGACCCTTCTATGGCTACACCTTC	CASSARDGPFYGYTF
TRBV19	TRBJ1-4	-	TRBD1	TGTGCCAGTATAGGACAGGGGCTCGCAAAACTGTTTTTT	CASIGQGLAKLFF
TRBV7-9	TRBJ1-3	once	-	TGTGCCAGCAGCTTAGCGGGGGGTGCTGGAAACACCATATATTTT	CASSLAGGAGNTIYF
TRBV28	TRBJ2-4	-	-	TGTGCCAGCAGCCCAGGTACTTCTTTGGCCAAAAACATTCAGTACTTC	CASSPGTSLAKNIQYF
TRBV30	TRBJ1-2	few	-	TGTGCCTGGAGTGCACAGGGAGATGGCTACACCTTC	CAWSAQGDGYTF
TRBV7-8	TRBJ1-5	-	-	TGTGCCAGCAGCTTAGCCCGGGGTCAGAGCAATCAGCCCCAGCATTTT	CASSLARGQSNQPQHF
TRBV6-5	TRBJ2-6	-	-	TGTGCCAGCAGTTACTCACACTCTGGGGCCAACGTCCTGACTTTC	CASSYSHSGANVLTF
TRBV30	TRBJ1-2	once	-	TGTGCCTGGAGTCGGACACAACTTAACTATGGCTACACCTTC	CAWSRTQLNYGYTF
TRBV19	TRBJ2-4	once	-	TGTGCCAGTAGTTCAGGGTGGTTGGCCAAAAACATTCAGTACTTC	CASSSGWLAKNIQYF
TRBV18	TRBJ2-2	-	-	TGTGCCAGCTCATCCCCCCTTGGGCCCGGGGAGCTGTTTTTT	CASSSPLGPGELFF
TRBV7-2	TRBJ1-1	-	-	TGTGCCAGCAGCTACGACAGAAACACTGAAGCTTTCTTT	CASSYDRNTEAFF
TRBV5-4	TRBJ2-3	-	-	TGTGCCAGCAGCGGGGCTAGCACAGATACGCAGTATTTT	CASSGASTDTQYF